This TCR beta chain was captured in a study of shared clonotypes between healthy human individuals. Sequencing was performed with immunoSEQ multiplex PCR; in TCRdb, only in-frame clones are kept and a portion is missing. The data show roughly 2.2 million clones, 85% to 95% seen once. Memory CD4+ cells were the fraction left after CD45RA+ naive selection. Germline V gene data show CDR1 as SGDLS and CDR2 as YYNGEE. V trimming: 0 bases; J trimming: 4 bases; junction bases outside the gene matches: 10. The CDR3 has 17 amino acids. The TCR comes from a man between 18 and 29 years old in good health. Some clones in this sample may be carry-over from other donors' samples. The V gene is TRBV9, the J gene TRBJ2-1, with 7 bases aligning to TRBD2. The sequenced sample was naive CD4+ T cells from PBMCs. Subset defined: CD45RA+ positively selected. DNA for the CDR3: TGTGCCAGCAGCGTAGCCGGGAGCGGGATCGGGTACAATGAGCAGTTCTTC. It translates to CASSVAGSGIGYNEQFF.